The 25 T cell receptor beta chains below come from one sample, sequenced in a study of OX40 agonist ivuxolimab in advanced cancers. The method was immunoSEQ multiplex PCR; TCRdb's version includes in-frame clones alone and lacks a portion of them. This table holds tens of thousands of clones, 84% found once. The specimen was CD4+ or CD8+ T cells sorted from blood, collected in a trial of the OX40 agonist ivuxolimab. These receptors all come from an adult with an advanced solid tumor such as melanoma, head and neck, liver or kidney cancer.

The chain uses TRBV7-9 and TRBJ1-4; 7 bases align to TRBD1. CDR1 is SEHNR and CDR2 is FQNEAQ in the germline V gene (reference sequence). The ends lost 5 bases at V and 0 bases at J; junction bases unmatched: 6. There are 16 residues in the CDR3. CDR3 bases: TGTGCCAGCAGCCGGACAGGCACTGCAACTAATGAAAAACTGTTTTTT. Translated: CASSRTGTATNEKLFF.

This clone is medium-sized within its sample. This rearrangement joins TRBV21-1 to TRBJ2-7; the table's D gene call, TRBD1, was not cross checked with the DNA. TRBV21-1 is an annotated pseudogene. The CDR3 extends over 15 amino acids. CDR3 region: CASSKIRQGSCEQYF. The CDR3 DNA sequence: TGTGCCAGCAGCAAGATTAGGCAGGGGTCTTGCGAGCAGTACTTC.

The CDR3 bases are TGTGCCAGCAGTCTCCTCCTCACAGATACGCAGTATTTT. Translation: CASSLLLTDTQYF. The chain has TRBV27 and TRBJ2-3, with D unclear. CDR1 and CDR2 from the germline V gene are MNHEY and SMNVEV (reference sequence). V was clipped by 5 bases and J by 2 bases, with 8 bases between them. The CDR3 has 13 residues.

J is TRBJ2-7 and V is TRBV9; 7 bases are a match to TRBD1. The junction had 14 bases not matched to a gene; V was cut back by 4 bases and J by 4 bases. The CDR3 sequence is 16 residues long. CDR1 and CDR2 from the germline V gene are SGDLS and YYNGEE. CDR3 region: CASSPFERGHPYEQYF. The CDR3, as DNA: TGTGCCAGCAGCCCCTTTGAGAGGGGGCACCCTTACGAGCAGTACTTC.

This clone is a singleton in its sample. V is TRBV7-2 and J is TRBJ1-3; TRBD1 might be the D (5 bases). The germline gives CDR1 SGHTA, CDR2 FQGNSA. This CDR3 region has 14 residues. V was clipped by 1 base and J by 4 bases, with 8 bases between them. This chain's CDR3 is CASSLEGFGNTIYF. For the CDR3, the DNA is TGTGCCAGCAGCTTAGAGGGGTTCGGAAACACCATATATTTT.

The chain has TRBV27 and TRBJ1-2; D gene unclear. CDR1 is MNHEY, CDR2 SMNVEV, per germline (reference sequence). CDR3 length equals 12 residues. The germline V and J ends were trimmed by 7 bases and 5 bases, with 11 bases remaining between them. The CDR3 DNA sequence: TGTGCCAGCACTCTCGGAGGTTATGGCTACACCTTC. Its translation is CASTLGGYGYTF.

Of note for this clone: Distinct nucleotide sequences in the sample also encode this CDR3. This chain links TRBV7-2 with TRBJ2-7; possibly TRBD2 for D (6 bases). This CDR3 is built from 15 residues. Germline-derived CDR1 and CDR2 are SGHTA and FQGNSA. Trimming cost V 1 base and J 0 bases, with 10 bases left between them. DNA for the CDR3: TGTGCCAGCAGCTTAGGTGGAGCGGGCTCCTACGAGCAGTACTTC. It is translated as CASSLGGAGSYEQYF.

CDR3 amino acids: CASSSALAGVREQFF. As DNA, the CDR3 is TGTGCCAGCAGCTCCGCACTAGCGGGAGTTCGTGAGCAGTTCTTC. The chain combines TRBV7-9 with TRBJ2-1, with TRBD2 identical over 11 bases. This CDR3 contains 15 residues. J lost 9 bases, V lost 4 bases, and 8 bases had no gene match. The germline V gene has CDR1 SEHNR and CDR2 FQNEAQ (reference sequence).

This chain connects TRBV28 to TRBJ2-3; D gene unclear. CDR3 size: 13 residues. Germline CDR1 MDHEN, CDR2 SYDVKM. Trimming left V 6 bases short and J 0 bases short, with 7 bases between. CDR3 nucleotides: TGTGCCAGCAGGCCTCAGAGCACAGATACGCAGTATTTT. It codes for CASRPQSTDTQYF.

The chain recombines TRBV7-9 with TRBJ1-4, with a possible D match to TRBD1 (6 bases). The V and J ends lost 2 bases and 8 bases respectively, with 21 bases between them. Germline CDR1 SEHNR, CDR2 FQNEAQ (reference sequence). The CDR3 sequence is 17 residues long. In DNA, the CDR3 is TGTGCCAGCAGCTTATATCGGCGGCCGACAGGAGGGGAAAAACTGTTTTTT. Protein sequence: CASSLYRRPTGGEKLFF.

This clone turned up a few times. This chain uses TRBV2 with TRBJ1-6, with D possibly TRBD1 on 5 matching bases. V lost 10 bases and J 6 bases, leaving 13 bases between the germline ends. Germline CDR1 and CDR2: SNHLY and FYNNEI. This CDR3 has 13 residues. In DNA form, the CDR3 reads TGTGCCAAAGGGGAAAGTCCTAATTCACCCCTCCACTTT. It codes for CAKGESPNSPLHF.

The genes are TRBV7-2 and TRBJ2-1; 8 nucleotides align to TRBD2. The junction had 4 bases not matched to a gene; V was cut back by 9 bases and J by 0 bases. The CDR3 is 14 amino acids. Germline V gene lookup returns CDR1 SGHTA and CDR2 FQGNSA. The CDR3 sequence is CASGRGASYNEQFF. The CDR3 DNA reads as TGTGCCAGTGGGCGGGGGGCCTCCTACAATGAGCAGTTCTTC. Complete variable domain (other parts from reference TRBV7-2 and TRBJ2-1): GAGVSQSPSNKVTEKGKDVELRCDPISGHTALYWYRQSLGQGLEFLIYFQGNSAPDKSGLPSDRFSAERTGGSVSTLTIQRTQQEDSAVYLCASGRGASYNEQFFGPGTRLTVL.

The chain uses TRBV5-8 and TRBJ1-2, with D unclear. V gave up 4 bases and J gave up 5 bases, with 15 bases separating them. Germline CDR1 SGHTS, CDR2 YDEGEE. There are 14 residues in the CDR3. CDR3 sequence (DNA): TGTGCCAGCAGCCCGCCTTCCGTATTTTATGGCTACACCTTC. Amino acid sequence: CASSPPSVFYGYTF.

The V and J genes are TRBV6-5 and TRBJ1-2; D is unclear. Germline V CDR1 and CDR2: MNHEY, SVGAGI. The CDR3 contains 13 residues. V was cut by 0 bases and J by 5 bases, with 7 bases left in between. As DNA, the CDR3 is TGTGCCAGCAGTTACTCGGAAACTTATGGCTACACCTTC. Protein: CASSYSETYGYTF.

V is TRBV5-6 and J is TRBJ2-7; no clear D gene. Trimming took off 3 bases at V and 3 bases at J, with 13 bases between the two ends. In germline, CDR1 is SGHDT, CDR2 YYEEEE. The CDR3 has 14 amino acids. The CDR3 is CASSSAELFYEQYF. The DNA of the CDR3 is TGTGCCAGCAGCTCCGCTGAACTCTTCTACGAGCAGTACTTC. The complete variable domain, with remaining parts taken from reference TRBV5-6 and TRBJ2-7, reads DAGVTQSPTHLIKTRGQQVTLRCSPKSGHDTVSWYQQALGQGPQFIFQYYEEEERQRGNFPDRFSGHQFPNYSSELNVNALLLGDSALYLCASSSAELFYEQYFGPGTRLTVT.

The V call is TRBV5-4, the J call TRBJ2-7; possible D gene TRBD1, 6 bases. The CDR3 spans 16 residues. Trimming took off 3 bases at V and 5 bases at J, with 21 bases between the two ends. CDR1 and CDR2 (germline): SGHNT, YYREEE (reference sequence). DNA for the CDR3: TGTGCCAGCAGCTCCCCCCCAGGTCAGGGGAATCACGAGCAGTACTTC. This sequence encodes CASSSPPGQGNHEQYF.

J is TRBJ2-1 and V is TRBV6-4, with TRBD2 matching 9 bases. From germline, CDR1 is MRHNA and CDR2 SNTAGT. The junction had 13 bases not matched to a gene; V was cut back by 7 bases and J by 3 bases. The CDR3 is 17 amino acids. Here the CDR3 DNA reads TGTGCCAGCACCGCCCTTCACAGCGGGGGGCACTACAATGAGCAGTTCTTC. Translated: CASTALHSGGHYNEQFF.

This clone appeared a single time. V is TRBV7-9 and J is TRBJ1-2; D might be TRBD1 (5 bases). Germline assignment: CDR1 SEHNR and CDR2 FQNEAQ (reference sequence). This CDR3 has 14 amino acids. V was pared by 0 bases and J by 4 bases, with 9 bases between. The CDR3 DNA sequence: TGTGCCAGCAGCTTAGCTCGACAGAGCTATGGCTACACCTTC. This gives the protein CASSLARQSYGYTF.

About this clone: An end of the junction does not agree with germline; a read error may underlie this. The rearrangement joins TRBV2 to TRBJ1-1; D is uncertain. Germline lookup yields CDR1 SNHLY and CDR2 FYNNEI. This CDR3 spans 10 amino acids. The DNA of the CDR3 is TGCCTCCAGCGGGACACTGAAGCTTTCTTT. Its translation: CLQRDTEAFF.

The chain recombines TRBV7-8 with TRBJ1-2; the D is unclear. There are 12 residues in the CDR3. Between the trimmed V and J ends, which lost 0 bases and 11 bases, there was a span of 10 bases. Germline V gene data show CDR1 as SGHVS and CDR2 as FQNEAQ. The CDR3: CASSLAETGYTF. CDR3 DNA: TGTGCCAGCAGCTTAGCCGAGACTGGGTACACCTTC.

The CDR3 sequence is CASSLGSGGPNTDTQYF. DNA of the CDR3: TGCGCCAGCAGCTTGGGTAGCGGGGGGCCTAACACAGATACGCAGTATTTT. The genes are TRBV5-1 and TRBJ2-3; 10 bases are shared with TRBD2. After removal of 0 bases from V and 2 bases from J, the junction contained 6 bases not matched to a gene. Per the germline V gene, CDR1 is SGHRS and CDR2 is YFSETQ. This CDR3 spans 17 amino acids.

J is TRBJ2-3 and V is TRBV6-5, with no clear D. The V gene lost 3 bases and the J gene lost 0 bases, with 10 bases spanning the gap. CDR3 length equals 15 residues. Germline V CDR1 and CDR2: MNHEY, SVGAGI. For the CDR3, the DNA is TGTGCCAGCAGTTATAAGGGTGCTAGCACAGATACGCAGTATTTT. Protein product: CASSYKGASTDTQYF.

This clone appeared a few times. The CDR3 is CAISESSAFSEAFF. CDR3 nucleotide sequence: TGTGCCATCAGTGAGTCGTCGGCTTTCAGTGAAGCTTTCTTT. This chain joins TRBV10-3 and TRBJ1-1; unclear D gene. Germline V gene sequence: CDR1 ENHRY, CDR2 SYGVKD. This CDR3 has 14 residues. The V and J ends lost 0 bases and 7 bases respectively, with 12 bases between them.

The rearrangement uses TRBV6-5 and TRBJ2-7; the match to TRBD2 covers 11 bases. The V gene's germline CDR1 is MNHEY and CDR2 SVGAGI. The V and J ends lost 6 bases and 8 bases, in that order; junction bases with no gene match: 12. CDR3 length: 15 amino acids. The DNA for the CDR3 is TGTGCCAGCAGAACGACTAGCGGGGCGCCTTTGAAGCAGTACTTC. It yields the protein CASRTTSGAPLKQYF.

CDR3 nucleotide sequence: TGTGCCTCCGTACAGGGCTACGAGCAGTACTTC. This encodes CASVQGYEQYF. The chain couples TRBV10-3 to TRBJ2-7, with D possibly being TRBD1 (6 bases). Trimming pared 11 bases from V and 3 bases from J, leaving 11 bases between. The CDR3 contains 11 residues. Germline-derived CDR1 and CDR2 are ENHRY and SYGVKD.